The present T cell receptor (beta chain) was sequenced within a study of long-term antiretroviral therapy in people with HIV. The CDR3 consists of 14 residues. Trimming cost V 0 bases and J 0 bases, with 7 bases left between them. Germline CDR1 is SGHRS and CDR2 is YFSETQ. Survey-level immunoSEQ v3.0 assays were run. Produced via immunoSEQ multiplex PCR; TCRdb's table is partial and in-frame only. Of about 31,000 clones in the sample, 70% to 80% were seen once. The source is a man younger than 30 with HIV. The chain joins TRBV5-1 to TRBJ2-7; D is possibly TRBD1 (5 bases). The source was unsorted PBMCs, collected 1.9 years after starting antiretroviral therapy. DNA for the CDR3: TGCGCCAGCAGCTTGGGTGACAGCTCCTACGAGCAGTACTTC. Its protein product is CASSLGDSSYEQYF.